The clone carrying this TCR beta chain was counted only a few times. Its cognate antigen is unknown. TCR beta CDR3 regions were amplified from RNA. A set of HTBI primers served as the primers for a first-round RT-PCR of the TCR CDR3. TCRdb re-derived calls from the multiplex PCR reads in MiXCR, one entry per CDR3 protein. The sample includes approximately 400,000 distinct CDR3 sequences, 15% to 19% seen only once; the top ten take around 14%. The V gene's germline CDR1 is SGHVS and CDR2 FNYEAQ. The CDR3 is 17 amino acids. J lost 0 bases, V lost 5 bases, and 7 bases had no gene match. Patients aged 18 to 65 had newly diagnosed hyperthyroidism lasting under 2 months. The sample belongs to a study of T cells in Graves' hyperthyroidism and ophthalmopathy. Study conclusions and caveats: The authors' 13 V-J model separated ophthalmopathy from stable hyperthyroidism.

Sequencing was done on a sample of blood. This sequence originates from a woman in her late teens or twenties with Graves' hyperthyroidism. The chain recombines TRBV7-6 with TRBJ2-3; TRBD2 matches at 11 bases. In DNA, the CDR3 is TGTGCCAGCAGCCACATGGGACTAGCGGATAGCACAGATACGCAGTATTTT. This encodes CASSHMGLADSTDTQYF.